The source of this T cell receptor (beta chain) is a study of blood T cell repertoires in COVID-19. Study in general: The cDNA or gDNA used as material had been derived from T cells, B-cell-depleted T cells, or PBMCs.

Original processing notes: Using reference gene primer amplification, nucleated cell counts were estimated. This table comes from immunoSEQ multiplex PCR, and its TCRdb copy is limited to in-frame clones, with some not included. The DNA gave D and trimming, while V, J and clone size come from that table. The repertoire consists of around 400,000 clones, with over 75% occurring once and the leading ten covering 2% to 2.5%. The junction had 3 bases not matched to a gene; V was cut back by 4 bases and J by 0 bases. Germline-derived CDR1 and CDR2 are SQVTM and ANQGSEA. The CDR3 is 13 residues long. Recruited during active infection, patients (from Seattle) were subsequently followed longitudinally.

This clonotype was sampled from a woman aged 55-75 years with COVID-19, enrolled during active disease. The sample consisted of peripheral blood. The rearrangement joins TRBV29-1 to TRBJ2-7; the match to TRBD1 covers 7 bases. The CDR3 region is CSVVTGSSYEQYF. The CDR3 DNA is TGCAGCGTTGTGACAGGGAGCTCCTACGAGCAGTACTTC.